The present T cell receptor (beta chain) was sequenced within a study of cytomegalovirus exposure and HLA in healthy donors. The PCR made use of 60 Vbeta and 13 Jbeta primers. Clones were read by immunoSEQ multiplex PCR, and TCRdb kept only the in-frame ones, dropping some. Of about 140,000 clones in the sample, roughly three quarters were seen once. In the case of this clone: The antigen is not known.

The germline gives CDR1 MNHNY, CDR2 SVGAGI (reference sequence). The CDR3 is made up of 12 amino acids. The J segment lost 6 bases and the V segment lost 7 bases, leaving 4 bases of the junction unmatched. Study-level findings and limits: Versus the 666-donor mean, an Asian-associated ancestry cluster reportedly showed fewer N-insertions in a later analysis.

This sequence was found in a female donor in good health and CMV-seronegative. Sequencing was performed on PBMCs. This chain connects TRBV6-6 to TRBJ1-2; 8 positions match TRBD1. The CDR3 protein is CASTLQGDGYTF. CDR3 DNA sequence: TGTGCCAGCACCCTACAGGGGGATGGCTACACCTTC.